Presented here are 23 T cell receptor beta chains from one specimen sequenced in a study of shared clonotypes between healthy human individuals. Sequencing used immunoSEQ multiplex PCR; TCRdb keeps in-frame clones, though not all of them. The sample holds 2 million to 2.5 million clones, approximately 95% seen once. The material sequenced was naive CD4+ T cells from PBMCs. Sample subset: CD45RA+ positively selected. Receptor source: a man between 18 and 35 years old in good health. Some clones in this sample may be carry-over from other donors' samples.

J is TRBJ2-7 and V is TRBV6-1; no firm D call. The CDR3 is made up of 12 amino acids. Per the germline V gene, CDR1 is MNHNS and CDR2 is SASEGT. The V and J ends lost 6 bases and 4 bases respectively, with 10 bases between them. The CDR3 DNA reads TGTGCCAGCAGCCCCCCCAAATACGAGCAGTACTTC. Its translation: CASSPPKYEQYF.

The rearrangement joins TRBV28 to TRBJ1-5; D remains ambiguous. V was shortened by 6 bases and J by 0 bases, with 15 bases between the two germline ends. Per germline, CDR1 MDHEN and CDR2 SYDVKM. The CDR3 spans 16 residues. The CDR3 DNA sequence: TGTGCCAGCAGGCCCTCCTTAAGGGATAGCAATCAGCCCCAGCATTTT. Protein product: CASRPSLRDSNQPQHF. The full variable domain, in which reference TRBV28 and TRBJ1-5 provide the parts outside the CDR3, is DVKVTQSSRYLVKRTGEKVFLECVQDMDHENMFWYRQDPGLGLRLIYFSYDVKMKEKGDIPEGYSVSREKKERFSLILESASTNQTSMYLCASRPSLRDSNQPQHFGDGTRLSIL.

The chain is built from TRBV25-1 and TRBJ2-2; 7 bases agree with TRBD1. CDR1 and CDR2 (germline): MGHDK, SYGVNS. There are 14 residues in the CDR3. With V trimmed by 6 bases and J by 3 bases, 4 bases remained unmatched. The CDR3 DNA reads as TGTGCCAGCAGAGAGACAGGGCACACCGGGGAGCTGTTTTTT. Residues: CASRETGHTGELFF.

The rearrangement joins TRBV7-8 to TRBJ1-5; the D is unclear. V lost 2 bases to trimming and J lost 3 bases, with 11 bases between them. Per the germline V gene, CDR1 is SGHVS and CDR2 is FQNEAQ. The CDR3 loop spans 15 amino acids. In nucleotides, the CDR3 is TGTGCCAGCAGCTTATCCCTTTGGGACAATCAGCCCCAGCATTTT. Its translation: CASSLSLWDNQPQHF.

The chain carries TRBV4-3 and TRBJ1-4; 9 bases are a match to TRBD1. The CDR3 covers 15 residues. The germline V gene has CDR1 LGHNA and CDR2 YSLEER. V lost 9 bases and J lost 3; bases outside the gene matches: 8. Here the CDR3 reads CASKSRTGANEKLFF. The CDR3 nucleotides are TGCGCCAGTAAATCCCGGACAGGGGCTAATGAAAAACTGTTTTTT.

The rearrangement links TRBV6-1 to TRBJ2-7; 9 bases agree with TRBD1. Unmatched junction bases numbered 3, after V lost 5 bases and J lost 4 bases. CDR1 and CDR2 from the germline V gene are MNHNS and SASEGT. The CDR3 consists of 13 residues. The CDR3 bases are TGTGCCAGCAGTTTCGACAGGGGGTACGAGCAGTACTTC. Translating it yields CASSFDRGYEQYF.

The rearrangement joins TRBV10-3 to TRBJ2-3; 9 positions agree with TRBD2. Germline assignment: CDR1 ENHRY and CDR2 SYGVKD. This CDR3 has 20 amino acids. The J segment lost 4 bases and the V segment lost 6 bases, leaving 23 bases of the junction unmatched. The CDR3 DNA reads TGTGCCATCAGGCCAGGGAGCGGGAGGTCTCTAGGGGTTGGGCCAGATACGCAGTATTTT. Protein sequence: CAIRPGSGRSLGVGPDTQYF.

The rearrangement links TRBV5-1 to TRBJ2-5, with 11 bases fitting TRBD2. V lost 4 bases to trimming and J lost 1 base; unmatched junction nucleotides: 6. This CDR3 has 16 residues. Germline V gene data show CDR1 as SGHRS and CDR2 as YFSETQ. The CDR3, as DNA: TGCGCCAGCAGCCCCTTAGCGGGAGGGCCCCAAGAGACCCAGTACTTC. Amino acid sequence: CASSPLAGGPQETQYF.

About this clone itself: Other DNA sequences in this sample translate to the same CDR3. The chain joins TRBV9 to TRBJ2-1; 9 bases line up with TRBD2. Unmatched junction bases numbered 2, after V lost 2 bases and J lost 2 bases. The CDR3 has 15 amino acids. Germline loops: CDR1 SGDLS, CDR2 YYNGEE. CDR3 sequence reads: CASSVASGTYNEQFF. Here the CDR3 DNA reads TGTGCCAGCAGCGTTGCTAGCGGGACCTACAATGAGCAGTTCTTC.

The chain combines TRBV7-8 with TRBJ2-7; tentative D call: TRBD1 (6 bases). CDR1 is SGHVS, CDR2 FQNEAQ, per germline. This CDR3 is built from 15 residues. V gave up 5 bases and J gave up 0 bases, with 14 bases separating them. CDR3 sequence: CASSARDTSSYEQYF. The CDR3 bases are TGTGCCAGCAGCGCTCGGGACACAAGCTCCTACGAGCAGTACTTC.

Of note for this clone: The sample contains more than one DNA sequence encoding this CDR3. The V call is TRBV20-1, the J call TRBJ2-5, with D possibly TRBD2 on 5 matching bases. Germline loops: CDR1 DFQATT, CDR2 SNEGSKA (reference sequence). V was cut by 6 bases and J by 5 bases, with 10 bases left in between. CDR3 length equals 11 residues. CDR3 loop: CSAGRGETQYF. The CDR3 nucleotides are TGCAGTGCGGGAAGAGGGGAGACCCAGTACTTC.

V gene TRBV27 combines with J gene TRBJ1-5; D unresolved. In germline, CDR1 is MNHEY, CDR2 SMNVEV (reference sequence). This CDR3 comprises 13 residues. V was cut by 6 bases and J by 6 bases, with 12 bases left in between. This CDR3 reads CASSIWWGQPQHF. DNA for the CDR3: TGTGCCAGCAGCATCTGGTGGGGTCAGCCCCAGCATTTT.

The CDR3, as DNA: TGTGCCAGCAGCTCAAAATCACAGTCAACTAATGAAAAACTGTTTTTT. Translating gives CASSSKSQSTNEKLFF. V gene TRBV9 combines with J gene TRBJ1-4; D remains ambiguous. The CDR3 totals 16 residues. Germline V CDR1 and CDR2: SGDLS, YYNGEE. V lost 4 bases and J 0 bases, leaving 13 bases between the germline ends.

The chain has TRBV30 and TRBJ2-5; no clear D. The CDR3 contains 13 residues. CDR1 and CDR2 from the germline V gene are GTSNPN and SVGIG (reference sequence). Trimming shortened V by 0 bases and J by 13 bases, and 18 bases separated the two germline ends. The CDR3 DNA reads TGTGCCTGGAGTGTCGCGAGTTCGAGGCCGACGTACTTC. This sequence encodes CAWSVASSRPTYF. Supplemented by reference TRBV30 and TRBJ2-5, the full variable domain reads SQTIHQWPATLVQPVGSPLSLECTVEGTSNPNLYWYRQAAGRGLQLLFYSVGIGQISSEVPQNLSASRPQDRQFILSSKKLLLSDSGFYLCAWSVASSRPTYFGPGTRLLVL.

The genes are TRBV9 and TRBJ2-1; maybe TRBD2 (5 bases). Germline V gene data show CDR1 as SGDLS and CDR2 as YYNGEE. This CDR3 is built from 15 residues. Deletions cut 0 bases from V and 8 bases from J, with 15 bases between. The CDR3 loop reads CASSVGMRVADEQFF. In DNA, the CDR3 is TGTGCCAGCAGCGTAGGAATGCGGGTTGCCGATGAGCAGTTCTTC.

This rearrangement joins TRBV30 to TRBJ2-7, with D hard to call. The CDR3 has 12 amino acids. Germline assignment: CDR1 GTSNPN and CDR2 SVGIG (reference sequence). V lost 3 bases and J lost 1, with 7 bases in between. CDR3 bases: TGTGCCTGGAGGCTAGATTCCTACGAGCAGTACTTC. It specifies CAWRLDSYEQYF.

A note on this clone: This specimen includes other DNA sequences encoding the same CDR3. V and J are TRBV6-4 and TRBJ2-3; no clear D. From germline, CDR1 is MRHNA and CDR2 SNTAGT. The CDR3 length is 14 residues. V lost 4 bases, J lost 1 base, and 9 bases lay in between. The CDR3 nucleotides are TGTGCCAGCAGTGTTGAGCCCCGCACAGATACGCAGTATTTT. It codes for CASSVEPRTDTQYF.

This chain uses TRBV6-1 with TRBJ1-1; 7 bases agree with TRBD1. The CDR3 spans 12 residues. Germline trimming cut 6 bases from V and 3 bases from J; bases unmatched to any gene: 1. The germline V gene has CDR1 MNHNS and CDR2 SASEGT. In DNA, the CDR3 is TGTGCCAGCAGGGGACAGTACACTGAAGCTTTCTTT. This sequence encodes CASRGQYTEAFF.

CDR3 region: CASSQGPGQGSTDTQYF. The DNA of the CDR3 is TGCGCCAGCAGCCAAGGTCCGGGACAGGGTAGCACAGATACGCAGTATTTT. The chain is built from TRBV4-1 and TRBJ2-3, with 9 bases aligning to TRBD1. The CDR3 sequence is 17 residues long. The germline V gene has CDR1 MGHRA and CDR2 YSYEKL. V gave up 1 base and J gave up 0 bases; unmatched junction bases: 5.

This clone showed up just once. The chain carries TRBV18 and TRBJ1-4, with a weak D call TRBD1 (5 bases). The ends were cut back, 3 bases at V and 0 bases at J, with 14 bases in the middle. Germline V CDR1 and CDR2: KGHSH, LQKENI. The CDR3 has 17 residues. For the CDR3, the DNA is TGTGCCAGCTCACCCAGGGTCGGGACCGCAACTAATGAAAAACTGTTTTTT. Encoded protein: CASSPRVGTATNEKLFF.

V gene TRBV25-1 combines with J gene TRBJ1-2; 9 bases align to TRBD1. CDR3 length: 13 amino acids. In germline, CDR1 is MGHDK, CDR2 SYGVNS. J lost 6 bases, V lost 6 bases, and 5 bases had no gene match. CDR3 sequence reads: CASRGTGGHGYTF. For the CDR3, the DNA is TGTGCCAGCAGAGGCACAGGGGGCCATGGCTACACCTTC.

This sequence joins TRBV5-1 and TRBJ2-1; 8 bases align to TRBD2. Germline trimming cut 3 bases from V and 11 bases from J; bases unmatched to any gene: 13. Per the germline V gene, CDR1 is SGHRS and CDR2 is YFSETQ. The length of the CDR3 is 15 residues. The CDR3 nucleotides read TGCGCCAGCAGCTCACCGGGACTAGGCCTGCTACAGCAGTTCTTC. Translating gives CASSSPGLGLLQQFF.

The CDR3 coding sequence is TGTGCCAGTAACTTGTACGGGACAGCATACAATGAGCAGTTCTTC. Its translation is CASNLYGTAYNEQFF. The rearrangement uses TRBV7-2 and TRBJ2-1; TRBD1 matches at 7 bases. CDR3 length: 15 residues. Germline V gives CDR1 SGHTA, CDR2 FQGNSA. V lost 9 bases, J lost 4 bases, and 12 bases stayed unmatched.